This TCR beta chain was identified during a study of T cell responses to AZD1222 COVID-19 vaccine. Study-wide findings and caveats: Clonal diversity was possibly underestimated; the donors were predominantly white British and more often female. Among those given AZD1222, only 6 or 7 were seropositive at baseline. Among vaccine-associated CD4 TCRs, coverage spanned spike, with dominance at 160-218 and 743-854. The repertoires were collected only after the peak T cell response.

As for this clone: What it binds is unknown.

The germline V and J ends were trimmed by 5 bases and 4 bases, with 11 bases remaining between them. Germline loops: CDR1 MDHEN, CDR2 SYDVKM. There are 13 residues in the CDR3. The data were produced by immunoSEQ multiplex PCR, yet TCRdb's version contains in-frame clones alone and is incomplete. This table holds 80,000 to 100,000 clones, just over 85% found once. The source of this sequence is an adult in good health. The chain recombines TRBV28 with TRBJ1-2; maybe TRBD1 (5 bases). This sample comprised peripheral blood, obtained on day 0 of MenACWY control vaccination. CDR3 sequence (DNA): TGTGCCAGCAGTGAAGCGACAGTCTATGGCTACACCTTC. Translating it yields CASSEATVYGYTF.